This TCR beta chain was sequenced in a study of cytomegalovirus exposure and HLA in healthy donors. As regards this clone: Its antigen is as yet unknown.

It was with 60 Vbeta and 13 Jbeta primers that the PCR ran. TCRdb's table, derived via immunoSEQ multiplex PCR, lists solely in-frame clones and lacks some. The sample has 95,000 to 150,000 clones, over 60% seen once; the top ten hold about 1.9%. The study's findings and limits: The study listed approximately 160 cytomegalovirus-associated TCR beta chains. As was reported, the classifier diagnosed cytomegalovirus status with high specificity and sensitivity. The sole available immune exposure information was CMV serostatus.

This clonotype was obtained from a man aged 50 or older in good health and CMV-seronegative. What was sequenced was PBMCs.

CDR3 protein: CASSPGLAEETQYF. The DNA of the CDR3 is TGTGCCAGCAGCCCGGGACTAGCGGAAGAGACCCAGTACTTC. The V gene is TRBV5-6, the J gene TRBJ2-5, with 11 bases fitting TRBD2. CDR1 is SGHDT, CDR2 YYEEEE, per germline. V trimming: 4 bases; J trimming: 3 bases; junction bases outside the gene matches: 2. This CDR3 region has 14 residues.